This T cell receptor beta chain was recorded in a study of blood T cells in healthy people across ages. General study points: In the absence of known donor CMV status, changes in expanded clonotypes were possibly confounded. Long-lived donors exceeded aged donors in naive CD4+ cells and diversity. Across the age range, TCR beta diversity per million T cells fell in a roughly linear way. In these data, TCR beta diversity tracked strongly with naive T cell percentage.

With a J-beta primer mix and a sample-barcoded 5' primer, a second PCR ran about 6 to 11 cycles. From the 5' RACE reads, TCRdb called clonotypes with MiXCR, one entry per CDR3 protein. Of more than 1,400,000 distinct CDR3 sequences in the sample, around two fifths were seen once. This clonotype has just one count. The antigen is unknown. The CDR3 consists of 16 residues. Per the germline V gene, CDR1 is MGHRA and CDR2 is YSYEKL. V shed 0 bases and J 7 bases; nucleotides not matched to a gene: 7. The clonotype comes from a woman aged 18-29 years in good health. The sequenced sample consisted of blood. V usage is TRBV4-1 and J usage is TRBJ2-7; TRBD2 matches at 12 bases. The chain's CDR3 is CASSQDGTSGSGEQYF. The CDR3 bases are TGCGCCAGCAGCCAAGATGGGACTAGCGGGTCGGGGGAGCAGTACTTC.